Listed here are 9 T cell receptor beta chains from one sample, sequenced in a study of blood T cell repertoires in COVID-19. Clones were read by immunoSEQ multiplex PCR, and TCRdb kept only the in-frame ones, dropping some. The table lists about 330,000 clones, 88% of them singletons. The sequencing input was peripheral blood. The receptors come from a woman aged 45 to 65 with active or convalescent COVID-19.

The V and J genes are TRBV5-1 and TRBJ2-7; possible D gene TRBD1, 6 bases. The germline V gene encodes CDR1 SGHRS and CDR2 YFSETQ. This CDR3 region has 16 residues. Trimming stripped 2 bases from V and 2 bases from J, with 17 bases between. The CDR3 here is CASSLGQPPFTYEQYF. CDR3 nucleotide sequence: TGCGCCAGCAGCTTAGGACAGCCCCCGTTCACCTACGAGCAGTACTTC.

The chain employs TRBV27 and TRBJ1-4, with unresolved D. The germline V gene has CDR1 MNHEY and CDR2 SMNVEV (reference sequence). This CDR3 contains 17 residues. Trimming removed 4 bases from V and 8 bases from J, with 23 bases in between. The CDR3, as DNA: TGTGCCAGCAGTTCCTCACTCCCCCCTCGAGTAAGCGAAAAACTGTTTTTT. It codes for CASSSSLPPRVSEKLFF.

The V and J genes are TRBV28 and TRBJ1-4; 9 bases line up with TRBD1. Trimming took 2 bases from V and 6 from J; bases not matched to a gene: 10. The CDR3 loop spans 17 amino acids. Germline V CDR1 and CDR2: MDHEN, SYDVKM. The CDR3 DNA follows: TGTGCCAGCAGTTTAGTGAACAGGGGGCTGGTAGATGAAAAACTGTTTTTT. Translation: CASSLVNRGLVDEKLFF.

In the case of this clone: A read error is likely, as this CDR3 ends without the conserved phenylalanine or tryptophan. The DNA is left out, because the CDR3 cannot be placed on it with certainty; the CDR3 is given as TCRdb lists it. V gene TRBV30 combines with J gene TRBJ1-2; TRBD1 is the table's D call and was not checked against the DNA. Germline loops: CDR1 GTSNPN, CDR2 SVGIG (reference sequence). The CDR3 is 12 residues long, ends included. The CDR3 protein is CAWSVSGTGICI.

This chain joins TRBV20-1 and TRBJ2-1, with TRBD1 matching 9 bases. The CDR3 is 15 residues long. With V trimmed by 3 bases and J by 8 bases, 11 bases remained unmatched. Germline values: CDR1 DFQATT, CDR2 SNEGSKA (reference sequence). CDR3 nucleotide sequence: TGCAGTGCTAGTTCCGGGACAGGGTTGAGCCATGAGCAGTTCTTC. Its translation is CSASSGTGLSHEQFF.

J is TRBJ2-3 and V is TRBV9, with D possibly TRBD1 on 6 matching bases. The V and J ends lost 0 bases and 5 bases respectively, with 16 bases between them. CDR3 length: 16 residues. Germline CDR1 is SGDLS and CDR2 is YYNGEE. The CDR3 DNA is TGTGCCAGCAGCGTAGAGGACAGCCGTCTAGGAGATACGCAGTATTTT. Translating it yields CASSVEDSRLGDTQYF.

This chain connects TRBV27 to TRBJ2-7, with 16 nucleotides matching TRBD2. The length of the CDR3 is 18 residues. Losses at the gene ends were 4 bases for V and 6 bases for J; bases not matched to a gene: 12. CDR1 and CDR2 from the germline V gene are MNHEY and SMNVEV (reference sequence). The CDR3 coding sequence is TGTGCCAGCAGTTCATACGGGACTAGCGGGAGGGCCCGGGGCGAGCAGTACTTC. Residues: CASSSYGTSGRARGEQYF.

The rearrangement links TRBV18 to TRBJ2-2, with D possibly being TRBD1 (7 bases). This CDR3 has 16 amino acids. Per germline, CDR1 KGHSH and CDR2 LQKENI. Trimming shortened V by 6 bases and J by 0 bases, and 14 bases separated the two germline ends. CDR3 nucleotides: TGTGCCAGCTCGCGGGAACAGGGGACGAACACCGGGGAGCTGTTTTTT. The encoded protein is CASSREQGTNTGELFF.

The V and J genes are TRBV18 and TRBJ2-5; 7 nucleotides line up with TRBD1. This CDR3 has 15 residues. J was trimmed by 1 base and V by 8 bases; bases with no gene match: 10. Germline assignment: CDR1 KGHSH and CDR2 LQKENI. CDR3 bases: TGTGCCAGCCGCTTCGACAGGGACGTCCAAGAGACCCAGTACTTC. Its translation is CASRFDRDVQETQYF. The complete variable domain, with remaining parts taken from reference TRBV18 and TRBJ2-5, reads NAGVMQNPRHLVRRRGQEARLRCSPMKGHSHVYWYRQLPEEGLKFMVYLQKENIIDESGMPKERFSAEFPKEGPSILRIQQVVRGDSAAYFCASRFDRDVQETQYFGPGTRLLVL.